This T cell receptor beta chain is from a study of cytomegalovirus exposure and HLA in healthy donors. Findings and limits, study-wide: Three CMV-associated chains were confirmed in vitro to be specific for CMV antigens. Cytomegalovirus-associated TCR beta chains were listed, numbering roughly 150.

CDR1 and CDR2 from the germline V gene are LGHNA and YSLEER. This CDR3 comprises 14 residues. Trimming stripped 5 bases from V and 8 bases from J, with 18 bases between. The donors were part of the validation cohort, which consisted of about 120 subjects and was separate from the first cohort of about 720 subjects. The assay was immunoSEQ multiplex PCR, and TCRdb's table has in-frame clones only and misses some. Of 85,000 to 95,000 clones listed, 95% to 97% were seen once; the top ten hold 0.78%. Comments on this clone: What it recognizes is unknown.

V and J are TRBV4-3 and TRBJ1-2; D gene ambiguous. Sample: PBMCs. The TCR sequence derives from a man aged 18 to 30 in good health and CMV-seronegative. For the CDR3, the DNA is TGCGCCAGCAGCTTCGGGATTTTAAGTGAAGGCTACACCTTC. Translated: CASSFGILSEGYTF.